This T cell receptor beta chain was found in a study of T cell repertoires in cytomegalovirus infection. Across the whole study: Both a matching HLA type and CMV infection were indicated by public TCR beta signatures. The study's findings and limits: Within the response measured ex vivo, HLA-C-restricted CMV-specific TCR beta clonotypes were dominant.

In regard to this clonotype: Its antigen remains unidentified.

TCRdb independently ran MiXCR on the reads; one entry per CDR3 protein. Seen here are around 430,000 distinct CDR3 sequences, about 42% observed once, and the top ten hold about 45%. After removal of 1 base from V and 11 bases from J, the junction contained 11 bases not matched to a gene. CDR1 is SGHVS, CDR2 FNYEAQ, per germline. The CDR3 runs 15 residues. Sequences were derived from cultured PBMCs, sampled from culture after CMV antigen stimulation. This sequence joins TRBV7-6 and TRBJ2-1; 7 nucleotides match TRBD1. The sequence came from a human donor in good health (CMV status not recorded). Some clones in this sample may be carry-over from other donors' samples. The CDR3 DNA follows: TGTGCCAGCAGCTTAGGAGCTGGACAGGCAGGGCAGCAGTTCTTC. It specifies CASSLGAGQAGQQFF.